This T cell receptor beta chain is drawn from a study of naive and memory T cell subsets. Study observations and caveats: From naive to CM, EM and EMRA, diversity decreased and Gini increased. Findings for naive and memory subsets could not be checked against ground truth. Between naive and memory subsets, TCR abundance power law exponents differed. Especially in CD8 cells, naive repertoires contained a few larger clonotypes, possibly CD45RA-re-expressing memory cells.

CDR3 length: 13 amino acids. Looked up from germline, CDR1 is SQVTM and CDR2 is ANQGSEA. V was cut by 7 bases and J by 2 bases, with 13 bases left in between. There are a few counts of this clonotype. Its antigen is not identified. An equimolar mix of two oligonucleotides served as the beta constant-region primer for TRBC1 and TRBC2. Nested alpha and beta constant-region primers with the SP2 primer drove four PCR rounds on ligated cDNA. MiXCR, applied by TCRdb to the UMI-ligation and nested PCR reads, yields one record per CDR3 protein. Counted here are around 100,000 distinct CDR3 sequences, more than 12% occurring once; the ten biggest clones make up around 2.8%. Cells stained for CD3, CD4, CD8, CD45RA and CD27 were sorted into four subsets.

The sequenced sample consisted of naive CD8+ T cells from blood. The receptor's source is a human donor in good health. The chain is built from TRBV29-1 and TRBJ2-3, with D uncertain. The CDR3 DNA reads TGCAGCGGAAGGACCGAAACCACAGATACGCAGTATTTT. Its protein is CSGRTETTDTQYF.